One and the same sample provided the 17 T cell receptor beta chains below, sequenced in a study of T-cell reconstitution after alpha-beta-depleted transplantation in children. TCRbeta library preparation incorporated unique molecular identifiers. Each CDR3 protein gets one entry after TCRdb re-called the PCR reads with MiXCR. The sample shows around 450,000 distinct CDR3 sequences, roughly a tenth of them seen only once. The sequenced sample was PBMCs, obtained before TCRalphabeta/CD19-depleted stem cell transplant. The receptors were gathered from a child younger than 10 with inherited bone marrow failure, due to receive a stem cell transplant.

This clonotype was recorded many times. CDR3 DNA: TGCAGTGCTTTAGAACCAGGCCTCGAGACCCAGTACTTC. Amino acid sequence: CSALEPGLETQYF. The gene calls are TRBV20-1 and TRBJ2-5; D not resolved. The length of the CDR3 is 13 residues. The germline CDR1 and CDR2 sequences are DFQATT and SNEGSKA (reference sequence). With 5 bases removed from V and 5 bases from J, the gap between germline ends came to 15 bases.

This clonotype was seen many times. The chain links TRBV12-3 or TRBV12-4 to TRBJ2-2; no definite D call. The germline V and J ends were trimmed by 7 bases and 6 bases, with 12 bases remaining between them. The CDR3 is 13 residues long. This CDR3 is CASMSGLSGELFF. CDR3 in DNA: TGTGCCAGCATGTCCGGGCTCTCCGGGGAGCTGTTTTTT.

This clonotype appeared many times. The genes are TRBV29-1 and TRBJ2-1, with D uncertain. Trimming stripped 4 bases from V and 4 bases from J, with 8 bases between. The CDR3 is 12 residues long. Germline values: CDR1 SQVTM, CDR2 ANQGSEA. The CDR3 region has the DNA TGCAGCGTTGTCCGCAGTTACAATGAGCAGTTCTTC. As protein: CSVVRSYNEQFF.

This clonotype has at least ten counts. The chain joins TRBV4-3 to TRBJ2-2; D gene ambiguous. The CDR3 loop spans 14 amino acids. Trimming cost V 1 base and J 5 bases, with 8 bases left between them. Germline V lookup: CDR1 LGHNA, CDR2 YSLEER. The CDR3 loop reads CASSQVGHTGELFF. The CDR3 bases are TGCGCCAGCAGCCAAGTTGGGCATACCGGGGAGCTGTTTTTT.

This clonotype was counted many times. J is TRBJ1-2 and V is TRBV20-1, with unresolved D. From germline, CDR1 is DFQATT and CDR2 SNEGSKA (reference sequence). This CDR3 comprises 14 residues. Trimming removed 5 bases at V and 3 bases at J, with 16 bases between. DNA of the CDR3: TGCAGTGCTCCTAGAATAAGGGCGGACTATGGCTACACCTTC. Translated, it gives CSAPRIRADYGYTF.

This clonotype was counted at least ten times. The chain carries TRBV5-1 and TRBJ2-1; 10 bases are a match to TRBD2. CDR3 length: 20 amino acids. With V trimmed by 3 bases and J by 0 bases, 15 bases remained unmatched. The germline V gene encodes CDR1 SGHRS and CDR2 YFSETQ. DNA for the CDR3: TGCGCCAGCAGCTCCCGGGGAGACAGGGCTAGCGGGAGCTCCTACAATGAGCAGTTCTTC. Its protein product is CASSSRGDRASGSSYNEQFF.

This clonotype was recorded a few times. The chain recombines TRBV7-2 with TRBJ2-4; D might be TRBD1 (6 bases). Deletions cut 0 bases from V and 0 bases from J, with 15 bases between. Germline CDR1 is SGHTA and CDR2 is FQGNSA. This CDR3 region has 18 residues. Here the CDR3 reads CASSLAGQKKIAKNIQYF. CDR3 in DNA: TGTGCCAGCAGCTTAGCAGGACAGAAGAAGATAGCCAAAAACATTCAGTACTTC. Using reference TRBV7-2 and TRBJ2-4 for the parts outside the CDR3, the full variable domain is GAGVSQSPSNKVTEKGKDVELRCDPISGHTALYWYRQSLGQGLEFLIYFQGNSAPDKSGLPSDRFSAERTGGSVSTLTIQRTQQEDSAVYLCASSLAGQKKIAKNIQYFGAGTRLSVL.

This clonotype was recorded at least ten times. J is TRBJ2-3 and V is TRBV7-6; D might be TRBD2 (6 bases). The CDR3 is made up of 15 amino acids. The V gene lost 4 bases and the J gene lost 1 base, with 12 bases spanning the gap. Germline CDR1 reads SGHVS; CDR2 reads FNYEAQ. CDR3 in amino acids: CASSSGLARTDTQYF. The CDR3 DNA reads TGTGCCAGCAGCTCCGGTCTAGCGCGCACAGATACGCAGTATTTT.

The chain combines TRBV20-1 with TRBJ2-7, with 7 bases aligning to TRBD1. Per germline, CDR1 DFQATT and CDR2 SNEGSKA (reference sequence). CDR3 size: 13 residues. V was pared by 6 bases and J by 1 base, with 6 bases of the junction left unmatched. CDR3 region: CSATSGQSYEQYF. The CDR3 nucleotides are TGCAGTGCAACTTCGGGACAGTCCTACGAGCAGTACTTC.

In its sample, this clonotype was seen many times. V usage is TRBV5-1 and J usage is TRBJ2-7; 9 bases map to TRBD1. V lost 0 bases, J lost 2 bases, and 6 bases stayed unmatched. Germline V gives CDR1 SGHRS, CDR2 YFSETQ. The CDR3 has 16 amino acids. The CDR3 is CASSLGWDRVTYEQYF. The CDR3 DNA reads TGCGCCAGCAGCTTGGGTTGGGACAGGGTCACCTACGAGCAGTACTTC.

This clonotype was counted many times. V gene TRBV24-1 combines with J gene TRBJ2-1, with 7 bases that match TRBD2. The germline CDR1 and CDR2 sequences are KGHDR and SFDVKD. V trimming: 0 bases; J trimming: 2 bases; junction bases outside the gene matches: 3. CDR3 length: 16 amino acids. CDR3 sequence (DNA): TGTGCCACCAGTGATTTGGGCGGGAGTCCCTACAATGAGCAGTTCTTC. Translation: CATSDLGGSPYNEQFF.

The V and J genes are TRBV18 and TRBJ2-5, with 7 bases identical to TRBD1. Losses at the gene ends were 6 bases for V and 1 base for J; bases not matched to a gene: 2. The CDR3 totals 13 residues. Germline V gives CDR1 KGHSH, CDR2 LQKENI. The CDR3 DNA reads TGTGCCAGCTCCCGGACAGGCCAAGAGACCCAGTACTTC. Its protein is CASSRTGQETQYF.

The chain joins TRBV30 to TRBJ2-3; the match to TRBD2 covers 10 bases. Germline V lookup: CDR1 GTSNPN, CDR2 SVGIG (reference sequence). Trimming cost V 7 bases and J 8 bases; bases outside gene matches: 9. This CDR3 comprises 13 residues. The CDR3 loop reads CASLSSGRGTQYF. DNA for the CDR3: TGTGCCTCCCTCTCTAGCGGGAGAGGTACGCAGTATTTT.

This clonotype was picked up a small number of times. The V and J genes are TRBV3-1 and TRBJ2-7; TRBD2 agrees at 9 bases. Germline CDR1 LGHDT, CDR2 YNNKEL (reference sequence). The CDR3 runs 18 residues. V was clipped by 4 bases and J by 0 bases; unmatched bases: 13. The CDR3 sequence: CASSPPEVSGSPSYEQYF. DNA for the CDR3: TGTGCCAGCAGCCCTCCCGAGGTTAGCGGGAGTCCCTCCTACGAGCAGTACTTC.

This clonotype was recorded at least ten times. This sequence joins TRBV11-2 and TRBJ2-1; possible D gene TRBD2, 5 bases. CDR1 is SGHAT and CDR2 is FQNNGV in the germline V gene. The length of the CDR3 is 15 residues. The V end was cut by 4 bases, the J end by 6 bases, with 16 bases between. CDR3 DNA: TGTGCCAGCAGCTGGACGGACTCCAGCCCCAATGAGCAGTTCTTC. Amino acid sequence: CASSWTDSSPNEQFF.

This clonotype was seen ten or more times. The rearrangement uses TRBV18 and TRBJ1-3, with D possibly TRBD1 on 5 matching bases. V was pared by 3 bases and J by 2 bases, with 11 bases between. Germline V CDR1 and CDR2: KGHSH, LQKENI. CDR3 length equals 15 residues. CDR3 coding DNA: TGTGCCAGCTCACCTTCCAGGGAGACTGGAAACACCATATATTTT. This sequence encodes CASSPSRETGNTIYF.

V gene TRBV18 combines with J gene TRBJ2-3, with 9 bases aligning to TRBD1. Germline V gene sequence: CDR1 KGHSH, CDR2 LQKENI. This CDR3 is built from 15 residues. The J segment lost 6 bases and the V segment lost 3 bases, leaving 7 bases of the junction unmatched. Here the CDR3 reads CASSPRDRESDTQYF. The CDR3 coding sequence is TGTGCCAGCTCACCTCGGGACAGGGAATCGGATACGCAGTATTTT.